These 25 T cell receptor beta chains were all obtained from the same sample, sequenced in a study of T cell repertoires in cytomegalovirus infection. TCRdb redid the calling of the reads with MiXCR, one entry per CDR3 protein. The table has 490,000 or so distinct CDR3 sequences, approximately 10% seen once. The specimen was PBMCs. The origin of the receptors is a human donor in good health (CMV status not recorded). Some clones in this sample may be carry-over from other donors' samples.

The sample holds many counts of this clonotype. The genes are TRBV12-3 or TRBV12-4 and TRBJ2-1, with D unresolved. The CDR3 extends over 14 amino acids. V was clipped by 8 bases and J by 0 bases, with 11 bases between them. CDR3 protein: CASQIPGSYNEQFF. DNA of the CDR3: TGTGCCAGCCAAATTCCCGGCTCCTACAATGAGCAGTTCTTC.

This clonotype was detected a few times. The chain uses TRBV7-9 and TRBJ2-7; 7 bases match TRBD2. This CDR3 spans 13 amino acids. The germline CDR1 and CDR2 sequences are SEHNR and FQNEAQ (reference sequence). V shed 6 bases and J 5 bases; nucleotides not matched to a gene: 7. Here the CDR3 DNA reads TGTGCCAGCAGTTCGACTAGCTACCACGAGCAGTACTTC. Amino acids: CASSSTSYHEQYF.

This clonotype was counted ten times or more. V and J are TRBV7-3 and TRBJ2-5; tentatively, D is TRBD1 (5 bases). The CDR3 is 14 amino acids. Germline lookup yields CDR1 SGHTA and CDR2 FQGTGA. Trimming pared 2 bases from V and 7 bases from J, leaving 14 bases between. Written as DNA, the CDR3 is TGTGCCAGCAGCTTAGACAGCTTTAGGGGGACCCAGTACTTC. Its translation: CASSLDSFRGTQYF.

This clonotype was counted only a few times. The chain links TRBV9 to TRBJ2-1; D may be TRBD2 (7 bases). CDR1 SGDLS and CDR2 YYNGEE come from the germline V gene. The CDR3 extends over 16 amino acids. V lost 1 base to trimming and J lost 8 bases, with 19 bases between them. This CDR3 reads CASSVKGGQGYDEQFF. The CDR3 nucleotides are TGTGCCAGCAGCGTAAAGGGGGGGCAGGGTTACGATGAGCAGTTCTTC.

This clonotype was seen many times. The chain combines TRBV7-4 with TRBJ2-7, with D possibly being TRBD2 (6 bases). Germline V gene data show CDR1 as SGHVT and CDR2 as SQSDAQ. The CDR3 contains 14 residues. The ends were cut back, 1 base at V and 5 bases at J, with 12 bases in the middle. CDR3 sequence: CASSLVRGGDEQYF. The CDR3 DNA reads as TGTGCCAGCAGCTTAGTAAGAGGAGGGGACGAGCAGTACTTC.

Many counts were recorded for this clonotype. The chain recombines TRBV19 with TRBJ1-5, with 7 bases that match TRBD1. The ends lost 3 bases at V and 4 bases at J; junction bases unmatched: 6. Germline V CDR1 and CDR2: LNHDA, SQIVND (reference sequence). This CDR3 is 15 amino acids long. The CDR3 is CASSIWPGGNQPQHF. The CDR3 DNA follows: TGTGCCAGTAGTATCTGGCCAGGGGGTAATCAGCCCCAGCATTTT. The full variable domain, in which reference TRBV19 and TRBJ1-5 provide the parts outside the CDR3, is DGGITQSPKYLFRKEGQNVTLSCEQNLNHDAMYWYRQDPGQGLRLIYYSQIVNDFQKGDIAEGYSVSREKKESFPLTVTSAQKNPTAFYLCASSIWPGGNQPQHFGDGTRLSIL.

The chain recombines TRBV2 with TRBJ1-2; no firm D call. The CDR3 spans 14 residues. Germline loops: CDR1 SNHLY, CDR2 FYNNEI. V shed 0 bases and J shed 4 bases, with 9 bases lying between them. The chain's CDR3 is CASSEAVAFYGYTF. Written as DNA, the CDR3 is TGTGCCAGCAGTGAAGCAGTGGCGTTCTATGGCTACACCTTC.

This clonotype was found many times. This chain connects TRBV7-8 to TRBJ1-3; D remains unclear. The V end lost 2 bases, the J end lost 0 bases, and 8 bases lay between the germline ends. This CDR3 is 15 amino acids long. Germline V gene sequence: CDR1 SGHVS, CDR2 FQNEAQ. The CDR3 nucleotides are TGTGCCAGCAGCTTAACTGATTACTCTGGAAACACCATATATTTT. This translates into CASSLTDYSGNTIYF.

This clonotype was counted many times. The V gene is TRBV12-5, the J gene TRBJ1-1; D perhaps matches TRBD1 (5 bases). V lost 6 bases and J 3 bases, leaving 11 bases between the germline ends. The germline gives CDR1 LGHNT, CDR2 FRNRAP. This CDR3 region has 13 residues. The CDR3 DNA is TGTGCTAGTGGGCGGGGGACTCACACTGAAGCTTTCTTT. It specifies CASGRGTHTEAFF.

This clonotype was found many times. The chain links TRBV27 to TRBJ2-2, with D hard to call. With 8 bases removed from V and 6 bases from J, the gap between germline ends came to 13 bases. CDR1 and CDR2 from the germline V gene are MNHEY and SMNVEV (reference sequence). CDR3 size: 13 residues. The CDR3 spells CASRNPGAGELFF. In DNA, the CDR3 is TGTGCCAGCCGAAACCCGGGCGCCGGGGAGCTGTTTTTT.

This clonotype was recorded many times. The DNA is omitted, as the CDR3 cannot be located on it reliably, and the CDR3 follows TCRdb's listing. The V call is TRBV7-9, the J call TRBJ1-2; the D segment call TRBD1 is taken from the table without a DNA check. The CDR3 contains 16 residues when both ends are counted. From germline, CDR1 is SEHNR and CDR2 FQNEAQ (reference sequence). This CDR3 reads CASSFSGQGNNYGYTF.

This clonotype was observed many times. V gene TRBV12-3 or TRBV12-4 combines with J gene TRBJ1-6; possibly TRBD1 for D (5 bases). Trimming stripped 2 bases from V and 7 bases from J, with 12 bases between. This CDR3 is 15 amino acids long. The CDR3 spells CASSLRQRRNSPLHF. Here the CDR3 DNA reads TGTGCCAGCAGTTTAAGACAGAGACGGAATTCACCCCTCCACTTT.

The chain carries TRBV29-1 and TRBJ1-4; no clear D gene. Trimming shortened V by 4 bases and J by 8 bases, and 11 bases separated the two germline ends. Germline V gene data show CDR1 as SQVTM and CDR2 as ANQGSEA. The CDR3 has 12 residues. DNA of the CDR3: TGCAGCGTTGGACCCATCGAGGAAAAACTGTTTTTT. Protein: CSVGPIEEKLFF.

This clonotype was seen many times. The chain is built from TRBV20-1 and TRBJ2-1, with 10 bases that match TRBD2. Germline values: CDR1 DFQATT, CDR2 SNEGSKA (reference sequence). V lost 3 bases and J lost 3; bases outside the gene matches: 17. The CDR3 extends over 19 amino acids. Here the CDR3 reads CSARSRIESSGSIYNEQFF. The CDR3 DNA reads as TGCAGTGCTAGGTCTAGGATTGAGTCTAGCGGGAGTATCTACAATGAGCAGTTCTTC.

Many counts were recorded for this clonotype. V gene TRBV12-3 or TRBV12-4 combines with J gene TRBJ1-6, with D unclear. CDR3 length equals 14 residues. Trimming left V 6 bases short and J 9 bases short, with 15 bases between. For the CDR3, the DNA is TGTGCCAGCAGCGGCGGGAGGGTCGGTTCACCCCTCCACTTT. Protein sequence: CASSGGRVGSPLHF.

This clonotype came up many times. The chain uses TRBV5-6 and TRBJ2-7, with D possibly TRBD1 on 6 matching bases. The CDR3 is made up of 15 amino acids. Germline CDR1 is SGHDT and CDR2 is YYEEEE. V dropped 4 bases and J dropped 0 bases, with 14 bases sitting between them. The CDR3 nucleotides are TGTGCCAGCAGCCCCTGGACAGCCAGCTCCTACGAGCAGTACTTC. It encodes CASSPWTASSYEQYF.

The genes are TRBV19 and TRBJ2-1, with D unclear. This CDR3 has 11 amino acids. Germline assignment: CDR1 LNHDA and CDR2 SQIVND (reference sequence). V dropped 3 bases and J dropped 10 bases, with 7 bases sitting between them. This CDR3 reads CASSILGEQFF. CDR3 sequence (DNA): TGTGCCAGTAGTATCCTAGGGGAGCAGTTCTTC. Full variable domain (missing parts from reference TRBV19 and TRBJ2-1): DGGITQSPKYLFRKEGQNVTLSCEQNLNHDAMYWYRQDPGQGLRLIYYSQIVNDFQKGDIAEGYSVSREKKESFPLTVTSAQKNPTAFYLCASSILGEQFFGPGTRLTVL.

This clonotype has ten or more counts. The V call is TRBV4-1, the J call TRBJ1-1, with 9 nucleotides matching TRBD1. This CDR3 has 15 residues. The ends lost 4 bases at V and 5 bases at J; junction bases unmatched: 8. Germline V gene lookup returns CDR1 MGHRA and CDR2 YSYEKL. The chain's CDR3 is CASSRRDREGTEAFF. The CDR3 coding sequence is TGCGCCAGCAGCCGAAGGGACAGGGAAGGAACTGAAGCTTTCTTT.

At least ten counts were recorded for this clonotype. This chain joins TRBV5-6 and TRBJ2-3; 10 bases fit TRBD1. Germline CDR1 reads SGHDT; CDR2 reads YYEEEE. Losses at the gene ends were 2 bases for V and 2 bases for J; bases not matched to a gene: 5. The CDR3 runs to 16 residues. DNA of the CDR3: TGTGCCAGCAGCTTAGACAGGGGGCTGCCCACAGATACGCAGTATTTT. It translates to CASSLDRGLPTDTQYF.

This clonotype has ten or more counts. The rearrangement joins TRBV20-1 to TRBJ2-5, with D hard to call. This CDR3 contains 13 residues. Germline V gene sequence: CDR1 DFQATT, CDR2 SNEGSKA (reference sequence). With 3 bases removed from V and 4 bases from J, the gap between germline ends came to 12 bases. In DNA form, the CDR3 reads TGCAGTGCTAGGTGGGCACCCGTAGAGACCCAGTACTTC. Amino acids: CSARWAPVETQYF.

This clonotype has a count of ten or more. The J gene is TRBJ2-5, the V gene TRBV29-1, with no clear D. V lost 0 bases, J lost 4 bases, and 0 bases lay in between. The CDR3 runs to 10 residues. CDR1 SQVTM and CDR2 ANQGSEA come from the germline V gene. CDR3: CSVEEETQYF. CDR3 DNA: TGCAGCGTTGAAGAAGAGACCCAGTACTTC.

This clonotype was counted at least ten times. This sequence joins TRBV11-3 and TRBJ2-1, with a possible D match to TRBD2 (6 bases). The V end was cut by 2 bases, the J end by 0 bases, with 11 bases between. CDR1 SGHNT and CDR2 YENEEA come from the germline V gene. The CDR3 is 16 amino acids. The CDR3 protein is CASSLRDGSSYNEQFF. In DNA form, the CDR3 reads TGTGCCAGCAGCTTACGGGACGGGAGCTCCTACAATGAGCAGTTCTTC.

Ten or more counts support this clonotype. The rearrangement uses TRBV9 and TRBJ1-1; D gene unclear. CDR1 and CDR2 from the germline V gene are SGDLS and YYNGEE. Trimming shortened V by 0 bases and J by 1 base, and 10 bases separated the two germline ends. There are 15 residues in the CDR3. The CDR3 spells CASSVAGLENTEAFF. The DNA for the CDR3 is TGTGCCAGCAGCGTAGCTGGCCTGGAGAACACTGAAGCTTTCTTT.

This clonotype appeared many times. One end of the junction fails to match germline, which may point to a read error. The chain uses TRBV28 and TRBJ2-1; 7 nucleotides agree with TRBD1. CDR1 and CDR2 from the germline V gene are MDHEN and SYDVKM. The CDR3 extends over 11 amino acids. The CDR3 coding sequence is TGTGCCAGCAGTTTAAGGGGGCCTGGATCCTTC. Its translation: CASSLRGPGSF.

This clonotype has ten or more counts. The CDR3 reads CASSYSRHSGNTIYF. Written as DNA, the CDR3 is TGTGCCAGCAGTTACTCGCGCCACTCTGGAAACACCATATATTTT. The gene calls are TRBV6-5 and TRBJ1-3; D is unclear. Germline V gene lookup returns CDR1 MNHEY and CDR2 SVGAGI. The germline V and J ends were trimmed by 0 bases and 0 bases, with 6 bases remaining between them. There are 15 residues in the CDR3.